What follows are 10 T cell receptor beta chains derived from one specimen sequenced in a study of T cells after yellow fever vaccination. TCRdb passed the 5' RACE reads through MiXCR, listing each CDR3 protein once. The table lists approximately 140,000 distinct CDR3 sequences, about 7.7% of them singletons. The sample here was CD4+ T cells sorted from PBMCs, taken 5 days after the yellow fever booster vaccination. The receptors come from a young man who received the YFV17D yellow fever vaccine.

This clonotype was detected ten times or more. One end of the junction is discordant with germline, which a read error may explain. The chain uses TRBV20-1 and TRBJ1-2; tentative D call: TRBD1 (6 bases). This CDR3 comprises 12 residues. Germline assignment: CDR1 DFQATT and CDR2 SNEGSKA (reference sequence). CDR3 nucleotide sequence: TGCAGTGCTAGAGTCACAGGGTGGCCGACTCTCTTC. Protein sequence: CSARVTGWPTLF.

The V call is TRBV24-1, the J call TRBJ2-1; D might be TRBD2 (6 bases). V gave up 12 bases and J gave up 5 bases, with 16 bases separating them. CDR1 and CDR2 from the germline V gene are KGHDR and SFDVKD. This CDR3 spans 13 amino acids. The DNA of the CDR3 is TGTGCCTCCCAGGCTGGGAGGAACAATGAGCAGTTCTTC. This translates into CASQAGRNNEQFF.

This clonotype was counted many times. V usage is TRBV14 and J usage is TRBJ2-2; 9 positions agree with TRBD2. V shed 1 base, J shed 4 bases, and the junction held 19 bases outside the gene matches. The CDR3 is 21 amino acids. Germline V CDR1 and CDR2: SGHDN, FVKESK. The CDR3 loop is CASSQGRSLSSGRLLTGELFF. The CDR3 coding sequence is TGTGCCAGCAGCCAAGGACGGTCCTTGTCAAGCGGGAGGCTCCTCACCGGGGAGCTGTTTTTT.

In this sample, this clonotype turned up a few times. The rearrangement joins TRBV19 to TRBJ2-1; a possible D gene is TRBD2 (5 bases). V lost 5 bases, J lost 4 bases, and 12 bases lay in between. Germline-derived CDR1 and CDR2 are LNHDA and SQIVND (reference sequence). The CDR3 spans 14 residues. CDR3 region: CASSRAGTYNEQFF. CDR3 in DNA: TGTGCCAGTAGTCGGGCGGGTACGTACAATGAGCAGTTCTTC.

This clonotype was counted at least ten times. The CDR3 region has the DNA TGTGCCAGCAGCGCCCGGGGGGCCTACGAGCAGTACTTC. Translation gives CASSARGAYEQYF. V usage is TRBV7-2 and J usage is TRBJ2-7, with 7 bases that match TRBD2. The CDR3 contains 13 residues. Trimming took 5 bases from V and 2 from J; bases not matched to a gene: 3. Germline V gives CDR1 SGHTA, CDR2 FQGNSA.

The sample holds a few counts of this clonotype. This chain uses TRBV11-2 with TRBJ2-6; D gene ambiguous. The V gene's germline CDR1 is SGHAT and CDR2 FQNNGV. V was pared by 5 bases and J by 4 bases, with 9 bases between. CDR3 length: 14 amino acids. The CDR3 loop is CASSPVDGANVLTF. CDR3 DNA: TGTGCCAGCAGCCCCGTCGACGGGGCCAACGTCCTGACTTTC.

This chain links TRBV12-3 or TRBV12-4 with TRBJ2-3; D tentatively fits TRBD1 or TRBD2 (5 bases each). Trimming cost V 4 bases and J 2 bases, with 13 bases left between them. The CDR3 spans 15 residues. The CDR3 sequence: CASSSGRILTDTQYF. The CDR3 DNA sequence: TGTGCCAGCAGTTCGGGACGGATTCTCACAGATACGCAGTATTTT.

This clonotype was detected many times. The chain employs TRBV27 and TRBJ2-7; D is undetermined. Germline CDR1 MNHEY, CDR2 SMNVEV (reference sequence). Trimming removed 6 bases from V and 2 bases from J, with 2 bases in between. This CDR3 comprises 10 residues. In nucleotides, the CDR3 is TGTGCCAGCAGAACCTACGAGCAGTACTTC. Translation: CASRTYEQYF.

The chain is built from TRBV5-1 and TRBJ2-1; D assignment may be TRBD1 or TRBD2 (6 bases each). Germline V gives CDR1 SGHRS, CDR2 YFSETQ. The CDR3 length is 15 residues. Trimming stripped 0 bases from V and 3 bases from J, with 10 bases between. Here the CDR3 DNA reads TGCGCCAGCAGCTTGGGGAGGGGGTTCTACAATGAGCAGTTCTTC. Amino acid sequence: CASSLGRGFYNEQFF.

In its sample, this clonotype was seen many times. The rearrangement joins TRBV7-2 to TRBJ2-3; the match to TRBD1 covers 8 bases. The V and J ends lost 5 bases and 8 bases, in that order; junction bases with no gene match: 3. This CDR3 has 12 amino acids. Germline V gene lookup returns CDR1 SGHTA and CDR2 FQGNSA. The CDR3: CASSPDRGTQYF. CDR3 nucleotide sequence: TGTGCCAGCAGCCCCGACAGGGGTACGCAGTATTTT. Full variable domain (outside the CDR3, taken from reference TRBV7-2 and TRBJ2-3): GAGVSQSPSNKVTEKGKDVELRCDPISGHTALYWYRQSLGQGLEFLIYFQGNSAPDKSGLPSDRFSAERTGGSVSTLTIQRTQQEDSAVYLCASSPDRGTQYFGPGTRLTVL.